This TCR beta chain was found in a study of blood T cell repertoires in COVID-19. Study-wide context: COVID-19 samples collected from the United States, Italy and Spain covered acute and convalescent phases. T cells, B-cell-depleted T cells, or PBMCs provided the cDNA or gDNA that served as material.

Clones were sequenced by immunoSEQ multiplex PCR, and TCRdb holds only the in-frame ones, with some missing. The data contain roughly 160,000 clones, 80% to 90% of them singletons. Enrollment of patients from Seattle took place during active infection, with longitudinal follow-up. Material for sequencing was peripheral blood. The TCR was taken from a woman in her 50s with COVID-19, enrolled during active disease.

CDR3 sequence: CASSSPRGSNSPLHF. The CDR3 DNA sequence: TGTGCCAGCAGCTCCCCCAGGGGGAGTAATTCACCCCTCCACTTT. The V and J genes are TRBV11-2 and TRBJ1-6, with 7 bases identical to TRBD1. Germline V gene lookup returns CDR1 SGHAT and CDR2 FQNNGV. With 4 bases clipped from V and 6 bases from J, the junction kept 6 bases outside the gene matches. CDR3 length equals 15 residues.